This T cell receptor (beta chain) comes out of a study of control samples from healthy donors and cancer patients. Profiled with immunoSEQ multiplex PCR; TCRdb holds only in-frame clones, not every one. The data show about 120,000 clones, roughly nine tenths seen once. The germline V gene has CDR1 LGHDT and CDR2 YNNKEL (reference sequence). This CDR3 region has 12 residues. Trimming pared 1 base from V and 5 bases from J, leaving 5 bases between. The clonotype originates from a man aged 45 to 65 in good health. Sequencing input: blood. This chain joins TRBV3-1 (or the pseudogene TRBV3-2) and TRBJ2-5; D ambiguous. The CDR3: CASSQVRETQYF. CDR3 bases: TGTGCCAGCAGCCAAGTCAGGGAGACCCAGTACTTC.